Listed here are 20 T cell receptor beta chains from one sample, sequenced in a study of blood T cell repertoires in COVID-19. Clones were sequenced by immunoSEQ multiplex PCR, and TCRdb holds only the in-frame ones, with some missing. The table lists approximately 280,000 clones, about 88% of them singletons, with roughly an eighth in the top ten. Sequenced: peripheral blood. Receptors originate from a woman aged 55 to 70 with acute or convalescent COVID-19.

The CDR3 region has the DNA TGTGCCAGCAGCAGGGGTACCCAAGAGACCCAGTACTTC. Translated: CASSRGTQETQYF. V and J are TRBV9 and TRBJ2-5; tentative D call: TRBD1 (5 bases). The V gene's germline CDR1 is SGDLS and CDR2 YYNGEE. Trimming removed 4 bases from V and 1 base from J, with 8 bases in between. The CDR3 has 13 residues.

The chain's CDR3 is CASSTRQGAGITEAFF. CDR3 DNA: TGTGCCAGCAGTACCAGACAGGGGGCAGGGATCACTGAAGCTTTCTTT. V gene TRBV27 combines with J gene TRBJ1-1, with 10 positions matching TRBD1. The CDR3 has 16 residues. Germline V gene data show CDR1 as MNHEY and CDR2 as SMNVEV (reference sequence). Losses at the gene ends were 5 bases for V and 4 bases for J; bases not matched to a gene: 10.

This sequence joins TRBV5-4 and TRBJ2-7; 8 nucleotides agree with TRBD2. The CDR3 is 12 amino acids. The V and J ends lost 5 bases and 6 bases, in that order; junction bases with no gene match: 4. Germline CDR1 reads SGHNT; CDR2 reads YYREEE (reference sequence). For the CDR3, the DNA is TGTGCCAGCAGTCAGACTAGCGTCGAGCAGTACTTC. It translates to CASSQTSVEQYF.

This rearrangement joins TRBV6-2 or TRBV6-3 to TRBJ2-5; 8 nucleotides agree with TRBD2. The V gene's germline CDR1 is MNHEY and CDR2 SVGEGT. The V segment lost 2 bases and the J segment 4 bases; nucleotides outside the gene matches: 21. There are 20 residues in the CDR3. The DNA of the CDR3 is TGTGCCAGCAGTTACCCCATCGGGAGGTCAGGTCAGCGGGGGAGAGAGACCCAGTACTTC. It encodes CASSYPIGRSGQRGRETQYF.

The J gene is TRBJ2-5, the V gene TRBV14, with 10 bases matching TRBD2. Germline CDR1 SGHDN, CDR2 FVKESK. Trimming cost V 2 bases and J 5 bases; bases outside gene matches: 5. CDR3 length: 15 residues. DNA for the CDR3: TGTGCCAGCAGCCAATGGTTAGCGGGAGGTGAGACCCAGTACTTC. This codes for CASSQWLAGGETQYF.

V usage is TRBV3-1 (or the pseudogene TRBV3-2) and J usage is TRBJ1-3; no clear D gene. Germline lookup yields CDR1 LGHDT and CDR2 YNNKEL (reference sequence). Trimming stripped 6 bases from V and 0 bases from J, with 18 bases between. This CDR3 contains 17 residues. CDR3 sequence: CASSKPHRVSSGNTIYF. CDR3 sequence (DNA): TGTGCCAGCAGTAAGCCACACCGGGTTAGCTCTGGAAACACCATATATTTT.

The chain carries TRBV7-2 and TRBJ1-5; D possibly corresponds to TRBD1 (5 bases). In germline, CDR1 is SGHTA, CDR2 FQGNSA. This CDR3 spans 17 amino acids. The V end lost 2 bases, the J end lost 3 bases, and 17 bases lay between the germline ends. The CDR3 reads CASSLLSGSGINQPQHF. Written as DNA, the CDR3 is TGTGCCAGCAGCTTATTATCAGGGAGCGGGATCAATCAGCCCCAGCATTTT.

V and J are TRBV28 and TRBJ2-7, with 7 bases that match TRBD2. The CDR3 is 15 amino acids. CDR1 and CDR2 (germline): MDHEN, SYDVKM. Trimming took 3 bases from V and 5 from J; bases not matched to a gene: 10. CDR3 in amino acids: CASSFSGGSINEQYF. The CDR3 region has the DNA TGTGCCAGCAGTTTTTCGGGCGGGAGTATCAACGAGCAGTACTTC.

This chain links TRBV19 with TRBJ2-2; 7 nucleotides match TRBD1. This CDR3 is built from 15 residues. Germline-derived CDR1 and CDR2 are LNHDA and SQIVND (reference sequence). After removal of 3 bases from V and 4 bases from J, the junction contained 5 bases not matched to a gene. CDR3 nucleotides: TGTGCCAGTAGTATCTCACAGGGGAGCACCGGGGAGCTGTTTTTT. This translates into CASSISQGSTGELFF.

V usage is TRBV2 and J usage is TRBJ2-7; 8 positions agree with TRBD2. V trimming: 0 bases; J trimming: 4 bases; junction bases outside the gene matches: 5. CDR3 length: 15 residues. The germline V gene has CDR1 SNHLY and CDR2 FYNNEI. CDR3 coding DNA: TGTGCCAGCAGTGAAGCAATAGGACTAGCTTACGAGCAGTACTTC. This codes for CASSEAIGLAYEQYF.

The V gene is TRBV6-6, the J gene TRBJ1-4, with 12 bases fitting TRBD1. With V trimmed by 5 bases and J by 8 bases, 6 bases remained unmatched. The length of the CDR3 is 15 residues. CDR1 is MNHNY, CDR2 SVGAGI, per germline (reference sequence). The CDR3 nucleotides are TGTGCCAGCAGTCCTAGGGGGACAGGGGGCGAAAAACTGTTTTTT. Translating gives CASSPRGTGGEKLFF.

The chain has TRBV12-3 or TRBV12-4 and TRBJ1-1; 7 bases match TRBD1. This CDR3 has 13 amino acids. J lost 2 bases, V lost 11 bases, and 8 bases had no gene match. Here the CDR3 reads CASGTEKNTEAFF. The CDR3, as DNA: TGTGCCTCGGGGACAGAGAAAAACACTGAAGCTTTCTTT.

The chain employs TRBV14 and TRBJ1-6, with D uncertain. The CDR3 consists of 14 residues. V was pared by 2 bases and J by 4 bases, with 6 bases between. From germline, CDR1 is SGHDN and CDR2 FVKESK. This CDR3 is CASSQQQYNSPLHF. The CDR3 region has the DNA TGTGCCAGCAGCCAACAACAGTATAATTCACCCCTCCACTTT.

This sequence joins TRBV7-8 and TRBJ2-1; 11 nucleotides line up with TRBD2. The germline V gene encodes CDR1 SGHVS and CDR2 FQNEAQ. Trimming took 5 bases from V and 5 from J; bases not matched to a gene: 8. The CDR3 is 16 amino acids. Here the CDR3 DNA reads TGTGCCAGCAGCCTACGACTAGCGGGGACCCACAATGAGCAGTTCTTC. It translates to CASSLRLAGTHNEQFF. The complete variable domain, with remaining parts taken from reference TRBV7-8 and TRBJ2-1, reads GAGVSQSPRYKVAKRGQDVALRCDPISGHVSLFWYQQALGQGPEFLTYFQNEAQLDKSGLPSDRFFAERPEGSVSTLKIQRTQQEDSAVYLCASSLRLAGTHNEQFFGPGTRLTVL.

V and J are TRBV7-9 and TRBJ2-5, with 7 bases fitting TRBD1. The CDR3 runs to 15 residues. CDR1 and CDR2 from the germline V gene are SEHNR and FQNEAQ (reference sequence). The trim removed 5 bases at V and 4 bases at J, leaving 10 bases unmatched. The CDR3 loop is CASSAWDSGGETQYF. CDR3 nucleotides: TGTGCCAGCAGCGCATGGGACAGCGGAGGAGAGACCCAGTACTTC.

This clone was seen only once. The chain has TRBV6-5 and TRBJ1-2; D is uncertain. This CDR3 region has 12 residues. Looked up from germline, CDR1 is MNHEY and CDR2 is SVGAGI. Trimming took off 7 bases at V and 2 bases at J, with 8 bases between the two ends. In DNA, the CDR3 is TGTGCCAGCACCGACACCAACTATGGCTACACCTTC. Residues: CASTDTNYGYTF.

V and J are TRBV4-3 and TRBJ2-1, with 9 bases matching TRBD2. The length of the CDR3 is 17 residues. CDR1 is LGHNA, CDR2 YSLEER, per germline. Trimming cost V 0 bases and J 1 base; bases outside gene matches: 4. The CDR3 coding sequence is TGCGCCAGCAGCCAAGATACTAGCGGGTTATCCTACAATGAGCAGTTCTTC. Protein sequence: CASSQDTSGLSYNEQFF.

The genes are TRBV18 and TRBJ1-2, with 10 bases identical to TRBD1. The V and J ends lost 3 bases and 7 bases, in that order; junction bases with no gene match: 8. The germline CDR1 and CDR2 sequences are KGHSH and LQKENI. The CDR3 spans 15 residues. The CDR3 loop is CASSPGTGDLAGYTF. The CDR3 DNA is TGTGCCAGCTCACCCGGGACAGGGGATTTAGCTGGCTACACCTTC.

The chain couples TRBV28 to TRBJ1-4, with 8 nucleotides matching TRBD1. There are 14 residues in the CDR3. The V segment lost 6 bases and the J segment 5 bases; nucleotides outside the gene matches: 5. CDR1 and CDR2 from the germline V gene are MDHEN and SYDVKM. The CDR3 nucleotides are TGTGCCAGCAGCGTACAGGGGGGGAATGAAAAACTGTTTTTT. The encoded protein is CASSVQGGNEKLFF.

The chain has TRBV7-2 and TRBJ2-7; possibly TRBD1 for D (6 bases). CDR3 size: 15 residues. Per germline, CDR1 SGHTA and CDR2 FQGNSA. V was pared by 5 bases and J by 3 bases, with 17 bases between. CDR3 in amino acids: CASSRAGQSLYEQYF. CDR3 bases: TGTGCCAGCAGCCGGGCTGGACAGTCCCTCTACGAGCAGTACTTC.